Presented here are 27 T cell receptor beta chains from one specimen sequenced in a study of T cells after yellow fever vaccination. TCRdb itself ran the 5' RACE reads through MiXCR, one entry per CDR3 protein. The table records 300,000 to 400,000 distinct CDR3 sequences, approximately 11% of them present only once. The material sequenced was CD4+ T cells sorted from PBMCs, taken 45 days after the yellow fever booster vaccination. Receptors originate from a man aged 18-30 years who received the YFV17D yellow fever vaccine.

This chain uses TRBV6-6 with TRBJ2-7; 9 nucleotides line up with TRBD1. The V segment lost 6 bases and the J segment 6 bases; nucleotides outside the gene matches: 9. Germline values: CDR1 MNHNY, CDR2 SVGAGI (reference sequence). This CDR3 spans 14 amino acids. The CDR3 sequence is CASSPGTGFGEQYV. CDR3 bases: TGTGCCAGCAGCCCCGGGACAGGGTTCGGCGAGCAGTACGTC.

The V gene is TRBV6-5, the J gene TRBJ1-5; D is perhaps TRBD1 (5 bases). Germline CDR1 is MNHEY and CDR2 is SVGAGI. The CDR3 contains 13 residues. Trimming shortened V by 2 bases and J by 7 bases, and 9 bases separated the two germline ends. CDR3 DNA sequence: TGTGCCAGCAGTTACGGGGGTAAGCAGCCCCAGCATTTT. Translated: CASSYGGKQPQHF.

V and J are TRBV6-6 and TRBJ2-7; possibly TRBD1 or TRBD2 for D (5 bases each). This CDR3 spans 15 amino acids. The V end was cut by 8 bases, the J end by 2 bases, with 19 bases between. The germline gives CDR1 MNHNY, CDR2 SVGAGI (reference sequence). The DNA for the CDR3 is TGTGCCAGCGTTCGGGACCGGTCGGAGACCTACGAGCAGTACGTC. It yields the protein CASVRDRSETYEQYV.

This clonotype was seen only a few times. J is TRBJ2-5 and V is TRBV2; D remains ambiguous. The CDR3 spans 13 residues. Germline V gives CDR1 SNHLY, CDR2 FYNNEI. Trimming stripped 6 bases from V and 4 bases from J, with 12 bases between. The CDR3 reads CASSGSPLETQYF. The CDR3 region has the DNA TGTGCCAGCAGCGGCAGTCCTCTAGAGACCCAGTACTTC.

The chain has TRBV24-1 and TRBJ1-6; possible D gene TRBD1, 6 bases. The CDR3 consists of 16 residues. Germline CDR1 and CDR2: KGHDR and SFDVKD. Trimming took off 5 bases at V and 7 bases at J, with 17 bases between the two ends. Here the CDR3 reads CATSVSGHRKNSPLHF. CDR3 DNA sequence: TGTGCCACCAGTGTCTCGGGACACAGGAAGAATTCACCCCTCCACTTT.

This clonotype was counted ten times or more. The DNA of the CDR3 is TGTGCCAGCAGTTGGGGGAGGATGGAGACCCAGTACTTC. This encodes CASSWGRMETQYF. The J gene is TRBJ2-5, the V gene TRBV12-3 or TRBV12-4; D may be TRBD2 (6 bases). The CDR3 runs 13 residues. Trimming shortened V by 4 bases and J by 5 bases, and 11 bases separated the two germline ends.

This clonotype was picked up a small number of times. J is TRBJ2-2 and V is TRBV7-3; 10 bases line up with TRBD1. Germline V gives CDR1 SGHTA, CDR2 FQGTGA. The CDR3 runs 16 residues. The J segment lost 4 bases and the V segment lost 5 bases, leaving 7 bases of the junction unmatched. This CDR3 reads CASSPRQGATTGELFF. The CDR3 bases are TGTGCCAGCAGCCCCAGACAGGGGGCTACCACCGGGGAGCTGTTTTTT.

Only a few counts were recorded for this clonotype. The chain recombines TRBV25-1 with TRBJ2-1; 9 nucleotides line up with TRBD2. Germline V lookup: CDR1 MGHDK, CDR2 SYGVNS. Trimming removed 1 base from V and 6 bases from J; junction bases left unmatched: 4. There are 15 residues in the CDR3. The CDR3 is CASSELAGEVNEQFF. CDR3 coding DNA: TGTGCCAGCAGTGAATTAGCGGGGGAGGTCAATGAGCAGTTCTTC.

This clonotype was seen ten or more times. V is TRBV6-5 and J is TRBJ1-3, with 7 positions matching TRBD1. The CDR3 extends over 13 amino acids. CDR1 and CDR2 from the germline V gene are MNHEY and SVGAGI. V lost 4 bases and J lost 5; bases outside the gene matches: 2. CDR3 protein: CASSSGGRNTIYF. Written as DNA, the CDR3 is TGTGCCAGCAGTTCAGGGGGGCGAAACACCATATATTTT.

The V call is TRBV30, the J call TRBJ1-2; D unresolved. Germline V CDR1 and CDR2: GTSNPN, SVGIG (reference sequence). This CDR3 has 11 amino acids. V shed 4 bases and J shed 7 bases, with 10 bases lying between them. CDR3 coding DNA: TGTGCCTGGAATTTGGGCTCTGGCTACACCTTC. Protein: CAWNLGSGYTF.

At least ten counts were recorded for this clonotype. V gene TRBV3-1 combines with J gene TRBJ1-5; unclear D gene. Germline V gene lookup returns CDR1 LGHDT and CDR2 YNNKEL (reference sequence). With 3 bases removed from V and 1 base from J, the gap between germline ends came to 4 bases. This CDR3 comprises 13 residues. The CDR3 is CASSQQSNQPQHF. Here the CDR3 DNA reads TGTGCCAGCAGCCAGCAGAGCAATCAGCCCCAGCATTTT.

This chain connects TRBV7-3 to TRBJ2-1; 10 bases agree with TRBD2. The CDR3 loop spans 14 amino acids. In germline, CDR1 is SGHTA, CDR2 FQGTGA. J gave up 8 bases and V 4 bases, and 5 bases lay outside the gene matches. As DNA, the CDR3 is TGTGCCAGCAGCTCAATAGGGACTAGCGATGAGCAGTTCTTC. Protein sequence: CASSSIGTSDEQFF.

The table lists this clonotype with a few counts. CDR3 residues: CASSQEWNTGELFF. The DNA for the CDR3 is TGTGCCAGCAGCCAAGAATGGAACACCGGGGAGCTGTTTTTT. This chain uses TRBV14 with TRBJ2-2; D not resolved. This CDR3 is built from 14 residues. V was shortened by 0 bases and J by 1 base, with 3 bases between the two germline ends. Germline assignment: CDR1 SGHDN and CDR2 FVKESK.

This clonotype was counted between two and nine times. The rearrangement uses TRBV20-1 and TRBJ2-3; D perhaps matches TRBD2 (6 bases). CDR3 length equals 13 residues. The ends were cut back, 3 bases at V and 5 bases at J, with 12 bases in the middle. The germline V gene has CDR1 DFQATT and CDR2 SNEGSKA (reference sequence). The CDR3 reads CSARGRGKDTQYF. The CDR3, as DNA: TGCAGTGCTAGGGGGCGGGGAAAAGATACGCAGTATTTT.

This clonotype was detected a few times. V is TRBV18 and J is TRBJ1-1; no clear D. Germline CDR1 reads KGHSH; CDR2 reads LQKENI. The CDR3 extends over 11 amino acids. With 6 bases removed from V and 4 bases from J, the gap between germline ends came to 6 bases. The CDR3 is CASSRSTEAFF. The CDR3 DNA follows: TGTGCCAGCTCTCGGAGCACTGAAGCTTTCTTT.

The chain carries TRBV6-7 and TRBJ2-5; 10 positions match TRBD1. TRBV6-7 is treated as an ORF (open reading frame) with a function not yet certain. The CDR3 runs 17 residues. The V gene end was trimmed by 2 bases and the J gene end by 4 bases; junction bases not matched to a gene: 10. The CDR3 DNA reads TGTGCCAGCAGTTACGGGGACCGGGACAGGGGTGGAGAGACCCAGTACTTC. Protein product: CASSYGDRDRGGETQYF.

The chain is built from TRBV7-8 and TRBJ2-3, with D perhaps TRBD2 (6 bases). The CDR3 runs 13 residues. Deletions cut 3 bases from V and 6 bases from J, with 10 bases between. From germline, CDR1 is SGHVS and CDR2 FQNEAQ. CDR3 coding DNA: TGTGCCAGCAGCTTTGGCGGGGAGGATACGCAGTATTTT. It yields the protein CASSFGGEDTQYF.

This sequence joins TRBV6-6 and TRBJ1-2, with D possibly TRBD1 on 5 matching bases. Per germline, CDR1 MNHNY and CDR2 SVGAGI (reference sequence). CDR3 size: 17 residues. Trimming removed 2 bases from V and 5 bases from J, with 21 bases in between. The CDR3 is CASSYTGGGPLEYGYTF. The CDR3 bases are TGTGCCAGCAGTTACACTGGGGGTGGCCCGCTGGAGTATGGCTACACCTTC.

This chain joins TRBV9 and TRBJ1-6; 7 nucleotides line up with TRBD1. The CDR3 has 15 amino acids. The germline gives CDR1 SGDLS, CDR2 YYNGEE. Trimming removed 4 bases from V and 10 bases from J; junction bases left unmatched: 11. CDR3 in amino acids: CASSQGDPRGSPLHF. CDR3 nucleotides: TGTGCCAGCAGCCAGGGGGATCCCAGGGGATCACCCCTCCACTTT. Full variable domain (rest looked up from reference TRBV9 and TRBJ1-6): DSGVTQTPKHLITATGQRVTLRCSPRSGDLSVYWYQQSLDQGLQFLIQYYNGEERAKGNILERFSAQQFPDLHSELNLSSLELGDSALYFCASSQGDPRGSPLHFGNGTRLTVT.

This clonotype showed up just a few times. This chain's CDR3 is CASSGPGGRLETQYF. CDR3 DNA sequence: TGTGCCAGCAGCGGCCCCGGGGGGCGCCTGGAGACCCAGTACTTC. This chain joins TRBV9 and TRBJ2-5; D perhaps matches TRBD2 (7 bases). V was cut by 3 bases and J by 5 bases, with 17 bases left in between. Germline CDR1 reads SGDLS; CDR2 reads YYNGEE. The CDR3 sequence is 15 residues long.

Only a few counts were recorded for this clonotype. V is TRBV5-1 and J is TRBJ2-2; D perhaps matches TRBD1 (5 bases). CDR1 and CDR2 (germline): SGHRS, YFSETQ. CDR3 length: 15 residues. Trimming took 4 bases from V and 0 from J, leaving 10 bases between them. The CDR3 DNA is TGCGCCAGCAGCATCACAGGCGCGAACACCGGGGAGCTGTTTTTT. Its translation is CASSITGANTGELFF.

The gene calls are TRBV20-1 and TRBJ1-2, with D unresolved. This CDR3 is built from 11 residues. CDR1 DFQATT and CDR2 SNEGSKA come from the germline V gene (reference sequence). The V end lost 5 bases, the J end lost 4 bases, and 8 bases lay between the germline ends. The CDR3 DNA is TGCAGTGCTCCCCCGGCCTATGGCTACACCTTC. It is translated as CSAPPAYGYTF.

This clonotype has ten or more counts. The V gene is TRBV4-2, the J gene TRBJ2-7; D is unresolved. This CDR3 has 14 residues. CDR1 and CDR2 from the germline V gene are LGHNA and YNFKEQ. Trimming took 0 bases from V and 5 from J, leaving 11 bases between them. The CDR3 nucleotides are TGTGCCAGCAGCCAAGAATGGTCCGTCGACGAGCAGTACTTC. It yields the protein CASSQEWSVDEQYF.

The chain carries TRBV12-3 or TRBV12-4 and TRBJ1-5; D call uncertain. The CDR3 sequence is 12 residues long. V lost 8 bases, J lost 9 bases, and 14 bases lay in between. CDR3 protein: CASLARGTPQHF. Written as DNA, the CDR3 is TGTGCCAGCTTAGCTCGGGGAACGCCCCAGCATTTT.

This clonotype has just a few counts. This rearrangement joins TRBV5-5 to TRBJ2-7, with D perhaps TRBD1 or TRBD2 (5 bases each). The CDR3 length is 16 residues. Germline-derived CDR1 and CDR2 are SGHKS and YYEKEE (reference sequence). V lost 3 bases and J 0 bases, leaving 16 bases between the germline ends. CDR3 amino acids: CASSSGPPRGSYEQYF. For the CDR3, the DNA is TGTGCCAGCAGCTCGGGGCCTCCTCGGGGCTCCTACGAGCAGTACTTC.

This clonotype was observed a few times. The chain has TRBV29-1 and TRBJ1-5; D might be TRBD1 (5 bases). The CDR3 consists of 12 residues. The germline gives CDR1 SQVTM, CDR2 ANQGSEA. Trimming removed 6 bases at V and 2 bases at J, with 8 bases between. CDR3 sequence: CSVRDGNQPQHF. The CDR3 nucleotides are TGCAGCGTCCGGGACGGCAATCAGCCCCAGCATTTT.

This clonotype was seen a few times. The V gene is TRBV9, the J gene TRBJ2-5; D might be TRBD2 (5 bases). The ends were cut back, 1 base at V and 4 bases at J, with 17 bases in the middle. Per germline, CDR1 SGDLS and CDR2 YYNGEE. The CDR3 consists of 16 residues. This CDR3 is CASSVSPLRVGETQYF. The CDR3 bases are TGTGCCAGCAGCGTATCCCCTCTGAGGGTAGGAGAGACCCAGTACTTC.